This TCR beta chain was recorded in a study of OX40 agonist ivuxolimab in advanced cancers. Turning to the study itself: Patients in dose escalation had liver, melanoma, kidney or head and neck cancers.

A history of autoimmune disease or systemic immunosuppression excluded patients. Clones were sequenced by immunoSEQ multiplex PCR, and TCRdb holds only the in-frame ones, with some missing. The sample holds under 85,000 clones; 88% are singletons and the top ten take around 0.5%. Study-wide results and caveats: The study found among the lowest clonal expansion in partial responders at 0.1-3.0 mg/kg. There was clonal expansion of CD4+ and CD8+ blood T cells by week 6 at 0.1 to 3.0 mg/kg.

This clone appeared a single time. Its antigen remains unidentified. This sample comprised CD4+ or CD8+ T cells sorted from blood, obtained in a trial of the OX40 agonist ivuxolimab. This TCR came from an adult with an advanced solid tumor such as melanoma, head and neck, liver or kidney cancer.

CDR3 nucleotides: TGCGCCAGCAGCCAAGAACCCAGGGACGGTGGAAACACCATATATTTT. Translating gives CASSQEPRDGGNTIYF. The chain uses TRBV4-3 and TRBJ1-3, with D perhaps TRBD1 (5 bases). CDR1 is LGHNA, CDR2 YSLEER, per germline. The CDR3 consists of 16 residues. The V end lost 0 bases, the J end lost 3 bases, and 12 bases lay between the germline ends.